These 29 T cell receptor beta chains originate from one sample sequenced in a study of Graves' ophthalmopathy and Graves' hyperthyroidism. Investigators amplified TCR beta CDR3 regions from RNA transcripts. Scientists carried out first-round RT-PCR using HTBI primers and then a second-round multiplex PCR. TCRdb redid the calling of the multiplex PCR reads with MiXCR, one entry per CDR3 protein. The sample holds about 390,000 distinct CDR3 sequences, about a sixth seen once. The sample consisted of peripheral blood. Receptors were obtained from an adult woman with stable Graves' hyperthyroidism.

Concerning this clonotype: An end of the junction differs from the germline gene, which may be a read error. This chain connects TRBV28 to TRBJ1-1, with D uncertain. Germline CDR1 reads MDHEN; CDR2 reads SYDVKM. The CDR3 is 13 amino acids. CDR3 nucleotides: TGCGCCAGTATAGGGTATAGGAACACTGAAGCTTGCTTT. This sequence encodes CASIGYRNTEACF.

This clonotype occurred many times. The V call is TRBV6-2 or TRBV6-3, the J call TRBJ2-7; 9 nucleotides match TRBD1. Germline CDR1 is MNHEY and CDR2 is SVGEGT. The length of the CDR3 is 15 residues. The V and J ends lost 6 bases and 5 bases, in that order; junction bases with no gene match: 11. Here the CDR3 reads CASRGGQGNQHEQYF. DNA for the CDR3: TGTGCCAGCAGGGGAGGACAGGGGAATCAGCACGAGCAGTACTTC.

This clonotype was picked up many times. This chain uses TRBV24-1 with TRBJ2-2, with TRBD1 identical over 7 bases. CDR3 length equals 16 residues. Germline CDR1 is KGHDR and CDR2 is SFDVKD. The V segment lost 3 bases and the J segment 3 bases; nucleotides outside the gene matches: 6. The CDR3 sequence is CATSDEKGGDTGELFF. CDR3 coding DNA: TGTGCCACCAGTGATGAGAAAGGGGGCGACACCGGGGAGCTGTTTTTT.

This clonotype was seen repeatedly, ten times or more. V is TRBV30 and J is TRBJ1-3; TRBD1 matches 7 bases. V gave up 5 bases and J gave up 1 base; unmatched junction bases: 2. The CDR3 sequence is 13 residues long. The germline CDR1 and CDR2 sequences are GTSNPN and SVGIG (reference sequence). CDR3 in DNA: TGTGCCTGGTCGACAGGGTCTGGAAACACCATATATTTT. Its protein product is CAWSTGSGNTIYF. Full variable domain (outside the CDR3, taken from reference TRBV30 and TRBJ1-3): SQTIHQWPATLVQPVGSPLSLECTVEGTSNPNLYWYRQAAGRGLQLLFYSVGIGQISSEVPQNLSASRPQDRQFILSSKKLLLSDSGFYLCAWSTGSGNTIYFGEGSWLTVV.

Many counts were recorded for this clonotype. The chain employs TRBV4-3 and TRBJ1-2; D is unresolved. Trimming removed 1 base at V and 1 base at J, with 7 bases between. The CDR3 runs to 14 residues. Germline CDR1 is LGHNA and CDR2 is YSLEER. The CDR3 DNA is TGCGCCAGCAGCCAAGGGCCCTTTAACTATGGCTACACCTTC. It codes for CASSQGPFNYGYTF.

In its sample, this clonotype was seen many times. The J gene is TRBJ2-2, the V gene TRBV6-5, with D maybe TRBD1 (5 bases). The ends were cut back, 2 bases at V and 6 bases at J, with 13 bases in the middle. The germline gives CDR1 MNHEY, CDR2 SVGAGI. CDR3 size: 15 residues. As DNA, the CDR3 is TGTGCCAGCAGTTACGGGCAGGGTTATGCCGGGGAGCTGTTTTTT. Translated: CASSYGQGYAGELFF.

A remark on this clonotype: A read error is possible here, since a much larger clone lies one base away. The chain is built from TRBV3-1 and TRBJ1-5; 9 bases are shared with TRBD1. This CDR3 contains 15 residues. CDR1 and CDR2 from the germline V gene are LGHDT and YNNKEL (reference sequence). J lost 2 bases, V lost 4 bases, and 3 bases had no gene match. The CDR3 nucleotides are TGTGCCAGCAGCCCCCGGACAGGGGGCAATCAGCCCCAGCATTTT. Translated, it gives CASSPRTGGNQPQHF.

This chain uses TRBV3-1 with TRBJ1-6; D unclear. The CDR3 loop spans 15 amino acids. The V gene's germline CDR1 is LGHDT and CDR2 YNNKEL (reference sequence). Trimming removed 4 bases from V and 3 bases from J, with 10 bases in between. CDR3 residues: CASSRGNLYNSPLHF. The DNA for the CDR3 is TGTGCCAGCAGCCGAGGAAACCTCTATAATTCACCCCTCCACTTT.

This clonotype was observed many times. V and J are TRBV12-3 or TRBV12-4 and TRBJ2-2; TRBD2 aligns across 9 bases. The CDR3 length is 15 residues. Trimming removed 8 bases from V and 4 bases from J; junction bases left unmatched: 8. CDR3 amino acids: CASGSSGIATGELFF. DNA of the CDR3: TGTGCCAGCGGCTCTAGCGGGATTGCCACCGGGGAGCTGTTTTTT.

This clonotype was observed at least ten times. The CDR3 is CASSHPRDRVSYEQYF. Written as DNA, the CDR3 is TGTGCCAGCAGTCACCCCAGGGACAGGGTCTCCTACGAGCAGTACTTC. The chain employs TRBV28 and TRBJ2-7, with 9 nucleotides matching TRBD1. V lost 5 bases and J lost 0; bases outside the gene matches: 8. Germline V lookup: CDR1 MDHEN, CDR2 SYDVKM. The CDR3 covers 16 residues.

This clonotype was counted ten times or more. The chain has TRBV4-1 and TRBJ1-6; 7 positions agree with TRBD1. CDR1 and CDR2 (germline): MGHRA, YSYEKL. The CDR3 length is 16 residues. J lost 10 bases, V lost 3 bases, and 12 bases had no gene match. The CDR3 DNA reads as TGCGCCAGCAGCCAGATGGGACAGAGGAATGGATCACCCCTCCACTTT. It encodes CASSQMGQRNGSPLHF.

The CDR3: CASSRRDTYTGELFF. Written as DNA, the CDR3 is TGTGCCAGCAGTCGCCGGGACACCTACACCGGGGAGCTGTTTTTT. This chain joins TRBV27 and TRBJ2-2; D might be TRBD1 (6 bases). Germline V CDR1 and CDR2: MNHEY, SMNVEV (reference sequence). CDR3 size: 15 residues. V gave up 5 bases and J gave up 3 bases, with 13 bases separating them.

This clonotype was picked up many times. Since a much larger clone is just one base distant, this may be a read error. The chain links TRBV6-1 to TRBJ2-4, with 8 bases that match TRBD2. The CDR3 contains 14 residues. CDR1 is MNHNS, CDR2 SASEGT, per germline. The CDR3 nucleotides are TGTGCCAGCAGTGAGCAGGGCGGGGGGAACATTAAGTACTTC. It codes for CASSEQGGGNIKYF.

This clonotype was seen many times. The chain recombines TRBV11-2 with TRBJ1-2; D might be TRBD1 (5 bases). V lost 2 bases, J lost 3 bases, and 13 bases lay in between. This CDR3 spans 15 amino acids. CDR1 is SGHAT, CDR2 FQNNGV, per germline. The CDR3 DNA follows: TGTGCCAGCAGCTTAACCCCCGGCAGGGACTATGGCTACACCTTC. This translates into CASSLTPGRDYGYTF. The entire variable domain, with the rest obtained from reference TRBV11-2 and TRBJ1-2, is as follows: EAGVAQSPRYKIIEKRQSVAFWCNPISGHATLYWYQQILGQGPKLLIQFQNNGVVDDSQLPKDRFSAERLKGVDSTLKIQPAKLEDSAVYLCASSLTPGRDYGYTFGSGTRLTVV.

This clonotype was recorded many times. The gene calls are TRBV12-3 or TRBV12-4 and TRBJ2-7, with 8 bases lining up with TRBD2. Trimming took 6 bases from V and 5 from J; bases not matched to a gene: 9. CDR3 length: 14 amino acids. The CDR3 protein is CASSPPGGPNEQYF. The CDR3, as DNA: TGTGCCAGCAGCCCTCCGGGAGGGCCCAACGAGCAGTACTTC.

This clonotype was counted ten times or more. The chain carries TRBV2 and TRBJ1-5; D is ambiguous. CDR1 is SNHLY and CDR2 is FYNNEI in the germline V gene. V dropped 6 bases and J dropped 7 bases, with 16 bases sitting between them. This CDR3 has 14 residues. The CDR3: CASSMTRDGQPQHF. The CDR3 nucleotides read TGTGCCAGCAGCATGACAAGGGATGGGCAGCCCCAGCATTTT.

This clonotype was recorded at least ten times. The chain joins TRBV5-1 to TRBJ2-6; 7 bases map to TRBD2. The trim removed 0 bases at V and 4 bases at J, leaving 4 bases unmatched. The CDR3 spans 16 residues. Germline V CDR1 and CDR2: SGHRS, YFSETQ. The CDR3 region is CASSLEGGPGANVLTF. CDR3 coding DNA: TGCGCCAGCAGCTTGGAGGGAGGGCCCGGGGCCAACGTCCTGACTTTC.

The rearrangement uses TRBV6-2 or TRBV6-3 and TRBJ2-7; 8 positions match TRBD1. V trimming: 8 bases; J trimming: 2 bases; junction bases outside the gene matches: 8. The CDR3 runs 14 residues. Looked up from germline, CDR1 is MNHEY and CDR2 is SVGEGT. The DNA for the CDR3 is TGTGCCAGCTGTTGGACAGGGACGGCCTACGAGCAGTACTTC. It translates to CASCWTGTAYEQYF.

This clonotype was recorded at least ten times. The V gene is TRBV18, the J gene TRBJ1-1; D unclear. The length of the CDR3 is 14 residues. Trimming took off 4 bases at V and 1 base at J, with 10 bases between the two ends. Germline assignment: CDR1 KGHSH and CDR2 LQKENI. The CDR3 loop is CASSQTPGNTEAFF. CDR3 DNA: TGTGCCAGCTCACAAACTCCAGGGAACACTGAAGCTTTCTTT.

This clonotype was counted ten times or more. At one boundary the junction diverges from the germline segment, which might be a read error. CDR3 in DNA: TGTGCCAGCAGCTCCCCTGGTAAAGCGGACTATGACTACACCTTC. Its protein is CASSSPGKADYDYTF. The V and J genes are TRBV11-2 and TRBJ1-2, with D unresolved. The CDR3 covers 15 residues. Germline CDR1 SGHAT, CDR2 FQNNGV.

This clonotype was detected ten times or more. The chain employs TRBV12-3 or TRBV12-4 and TRBJ1-2; D not resolved. V was cut by 6 bases and J by 4 bases, with 15 bases left in between. The CDR3 is made up of 14 amino acids. The CDR3 DNA is TGTGCCAGCAGCCCCTCTTCGGGGAGCTATGGCTACACCTTC. Residues: CASSPSSGSYGYTF.

This clonotype occurred many times. This chain uses TRBV5-1 with TRBJ2-7; D perhaps matches TRBD2 (6 bases). Germline-derived CDR1 and CDR2 are SGHRS and YFSETQ. V was cut by 0 bases and J by 2 bases, with 12 bases left in between. The CDR3 has 15 amino acids. The CDR3 reads CASSLGLAPTYEQYF. The DNA of the CDR3 is TGCGCCAGCAGCTTGGGTCTAGCGCCAACCTACGAGCAGTACTTC.

The chain uses TRBV10-3 and TRBJ2-2; TRBD1 agrees at 7 bases. J gave up 4 bases and V 0 bases, and 8 bases lay outside the gene matches. Germline CDR1 ENHRY, CDR2 SYGVKD. The CDR3 is 17 residues long. The DNA for the CDR3 is TGTGCCATCAGTGAGTCGCCGGACAGGTCGGGCACCGGGGAGCTGTTTTTT. It is translated as CAISESPDRSGTGELFF.

This clonotype has at least ten counts. The CDR3 coding sequence is TGTGCCATCAGTGATTTGCGCCCCGGACAGGGAGATGGCTACACCTTC. Protein sequence: CAISDLRPGQGDGYTF. The gene calls are TRBV10-3 and TRBJ1-2; TRBD1 agrees at 8 bases. Per germline, CDR1 ENHRY and CDR2 SYGVKD. Unmatched junction bases numbered 12, after V lost 3 bases and J lost 6 bases. The CDR3 spans 16 residues.

This clonotype was recorded many times. The CDR3 sequence: CAWSVLFPPGAFF. The CDR3, as DNA: TGTGCCTGGAGTGTACTGTTTCCCCCCGGGGCTTTCTTT. V usage is TRBV30 and J usage is TRBJ1-1; the D is unclear. V was cut by 0 bases and J by 11 bases, with 16 bases left in between. The CDR3 sequence is 13 residues long. The germline CDR1 and CDR2 sequences are GTSNPN and SVGIG (reference sequence).

This clonotype was detected only a few times. The chain combines TRBV7-8 with TRBJ1-2; D is possibly TRBD1 (5 bases). The CDR3 is 13 amino acids. Trimming took 8 bases from V and 2 from J, leaving 12 bases between them. Germline V gene lookup returns CDR1 SGHVS and CDR2 FQNEAQ. CDR3 protein: CASHPPGNYGYTF. The DNA of the CDR3 is TGTGCCAGCCACCCGCCAGGGAACTATGGCTACACCTTC.

This chain connects TRBV28 to TRBJ2-5, with a tentative D call TRBD1 (7 bases). This CDR3 comprises 14 residues. V lost 4 bases to trimming and J lost 5 bases, with 14 bases between them. Looked up from germline, CDR1 is MDHEN and CDR2 is SYDVKM. The CDR3 loop is CASSSLTGRETQYF. DNA of the CDR3: TGTGCCAGCAGTTCCTTGACAGGGAGGGAGACCCAGTACTTC.

The table lists this clonotype with many counts. J is TRBJ2-5 and V is TRBV28, with D possibly matching TRBD1 (6 bases). Germline V lookup: CDR1 MDHEN, CDR2 SYDVKM. The V gene lost 6 bases and the J gene lost 2 bases, with 13 bases spanning the gap. The CDR3 sequence is 14 residues long. CDR3 DNA sequence: TGTGCCAGCAGCGACAGGACCATACAAGAGACCCAGTACTTC. It is translated as CASSDRTIQETQYF.

A few counts support this clonotype. The genes are TRBV28 and TRBJ1-2, with D possibly matching TRBD1 (6 bases). Germline V gene lookup returns CDR1 MDHEN and CDR2 SYDVKM. The CDR3 is made up of 14 amino acids. V lost 1 base and J 7 bases, leaving 13 bases between the germline ends. The CDR3 bases are TGTGCCAGCAGTTTATTGGGGGGGGGCTCTGGCTACACCTTC. It is translated as CASSLLGGGSGYTF.